A single sample is the source of the 4 T cell receptor beta chains below, sequenced in a study of cytomegalovirus exposure and HLA in healthy donors. In the PCR, 60 Vbeta and 13 Jbeta primers were used. The method was immunoSEQ multiplex PCR; TCRdb's version includes in-frame clones alone and lacks a portion of them. The data hold under 130,000 clones, with 70% to 75% observed a single time. Sequencing was performed on PBMCs. All receptors derive from a man aged 40-49 years in good health and CMV-seronegative.

For the CDR3, the DNA is TGTGCCACAAGGGACAGGGGGTTCTACGAGCAGTACTTC. Translated: CATRDRGFYEQYF. This chain joins TRBV15 and TRBJ2-5, with 11 bases lining up with TRBD1. The DNA end is more similar to TRBJ2-7, so the J call may be wrong. This CDR3 contains 13 residues. Germline V gene data show CDR1 as LNHNV and CDR2 as YYDKDF (reference sequence).

This chain joins TRBV7-2 and TRBJ2-7; weak D call: TRBD2 (6 bases). V gave up 8 bases and J gave up 1 base, with 15 bases separating them. This CDR3 contains 14 residues. CDR1 is SGHTA, CDR2 FQGNSA, per germline. The CDR3 spells CASLEGGRSYEQYF. The CDR3 DNA reads TGTGCCAGCCTTGAAGGAGGGCGTTCCTACGAGCAGTACTTC.

The rearrangement links TRBV30 to TRBJ2-5; D uncertain. The CDR3 runs to 12 residues. V was trimmed by 0 bases and J by 4 bases, leaving 6 bases between them. Germline CDR1 is GTSNPN and CDR2 is SVGIG (reference sequence). The CDR3 DNA follows: TGTGCCTGGAGTGTTCAGGTAGAGACCCAGTACTTC. Encoded protein: CAWSVQVETQYF.

The V and J genes are TRBV30 and TRBJ1-1; no reliable D call. The CDR3 is 12 amino acids. V was clipped by 5 bases and J by 6 bases, with 13 bases between them. The germline V gene has CDR1 GTSNPN and CDR2 SVGIG (reference sequence). CDR3 DNA: TGTGCCTGGGACATGGGCCAGGCTGAAGCTTTCTTT. Translating it yields CAWDMGQAEAFF.